Listed here are 20 T cell receptor beta chains from one sample, sequenced in a study of T cell changes during pregnancy in multiple sclerosis. Clones were read by immunoSEQ multiplex PCR, and TCRdb kept only the in-frame ones, dropping some. The sample yields around 80,000 clones, 94% seen once. This specimen was peripheral blood, taken in the second trimester of pregnancy. Source of these receptors: a female donor in good health, enrolled as a control in a pregnancy study.

The chain links TRBV18 to TRBJ1-2, with a possible D match to TRBD1 (6 bases). The V end was cut by 3 bases, the J end by 2 bases, with 10 bases between. This CDR3 region has 14 residues. Per the germline V gene, CDR1 is KGHSH and CDR2 is LQKENI. This CDR3 is CASSPSRGNYGYTF. The CDR3 DNA reads as TGTGCCAGCTCACCGTCGAGGGGGAACTATGGCTACACCTTC.

V is TRBV14 and J is TRBJ2-1; 11 bases line up with TRBD2. CDR1 and CDR2 (germline): SGHDN, FVKESK. Losses at the gene ends were 4 bases for V and 0 bases for J; bases not matched to a gene: 11. The CDR3 loop spans 19 amino acids. The CDR3 coding sequence is TGTGCCAGCAGCCGACCTAGCGGGAGGTCCTCCCTCTCCTACAATGAGCAGTTCTTC. It encodes CASSRPSGRSSLSYNEQFF. The full variable domain, rest sourced from reference TRBV14 and TRBJ2-1, is EAGVTQFPSHSVIEKGQTVTLRCDPISGHDNLYWYRRVMGKEIKFLLHFVKESKQDESGMPNNRFLAERTGGTYSTLKVQPAELEDSGVYFCASSRPSGRSSLSYNEQFFGPGTRLTVL.

The chain is built from TRBV5-1 and TRBJ1-3; the D is unclear. V lost 0 bases and J 8 bases, leaving 12 bases between the germline ends. The length of the CDR3 is 14 residues. Looked up from germline, CDR1 is SGHRS and CDR2 is YFSETQ. In DNA, the CDR3 is TGCGCCAGCAGCTTGGACAGCGGGAAGGACACCATATATTTT. This gives the protein CASSLDSGKDTIYF.

This sequence joins TRBV4-2 and TRBJ2-3; TRBD2 aligns across 10 bases. This CDR3 spans 16 amino acids. Germline V gives CDR1 LGHNA, CDR2 YNFKEQ. The V gene end was trimmed by 0 bases and the J gene end by 6 bases; junction bases not matched to a gene: 6. The CDR3 DNA reads as TGTGCCAGCAGCCAAGAAGGACCTAGCGGGAGCGATACGCAGTATTTT. Protein product: CASSQEGPSGSDTQYF.

This chain links TRBV13 with TRBJ2-1; 7 bases are a match to TRBD1. CDR1 is PRHDT, CDR2 FYEKMQ, per germline (reference sequence). V lost 3 bases, J lost 10 bases, and 3 bases stayed unmatched. The CDR3 runs 12 residues. CDR3 DNA: TGTGCCAGCAGCTTCGACAGGGACGAGCAGTTCTTC. As protein: CASSFDRDEQFF.

This rearrangement joins TRBV28 to TRBJ2-7; D perhaps matches TRBD1 (7 bases). V was shortened by 6 bases and J by 4 bases, with 22 bases between the two germline ends. The V gene's germline CDR1 is MDHEN and CDR2 SYDVKM. This CDR3 comprises 16 residues. Written as DNA, the CDR3 is TGTGCCAGCAGGCCCCGTGGAGGGGGCGCTGTATACGAGCAGTACTTC. It codes for CASRPRGGGAVYEQYF.

The CDR3 DNA reads as TGTGCCAGCAGTTTACGGGACTACGAGCAGTACTTC. Encoded protein: CASSLRDYEQYF. The chain links TRBV28 to TRBJ2-7; D is perhaps TRBD2 (5 bases). The V gene's germline CDR1 is MDHEN and CDR2 SYDVKM. The CDR3 totals 12 residues. V was cut by 2 bases and J by 3 bases, with 5 bases left in between.

This chain links TRBV28 with TRBJ1-2; 7 nucleotides agree with TRBD1. This CDR3 is built from 14 residues. Per the germline V gene, CDR1 is MDHEN and CDR2 is SYDVKM. The V and J ends lost 6 bases and 1 base, in that order; junction bases with no gene match: 5. CDR3 bases: TGTGCCAGCAGGGACGGGACAGTTAACTATGGCTACACCTTC. This codes for CASRDGTVNYGYTF.

The chain couples TRBV2 to TRBJ2-5; 7 nucleotides match TRBD1. Germline loops: CDR1 SNHLY, CDR2 FYNNEI. V shed 8 bases, J shed 3 bases, and the junction held 6 bases outside the gene matches. The CDR3 consists of 13 residues. In DNA, the CDR3 is TGTGCCAGCGGATCCGGGACAGAAGAGACCCAGTACTTC. This gives the protein CASGSGTEETQYF.

The genes are TRBV5-6 and TRBJ2-5; possible D gene TRBD2, 5 bases. V was clipped by 0 bases and J by 2 bases, with 11 bases between them. Germline V lookup: CDR1 SGHDT, CDR2 YYEEEE. The CDR3 consists of 15 residues. DNA of the CDR3: TGTGCCAGCAGCTTGGGAGGGCAGAAACAAGAGACCCAGTACTTC. Protein sequence: CASSLGGQKQETQYF.

J is TRBJ1-2 and V is TRBV10-1; perhaps TRBD1 as D (6 bases). The CDR3 spans 17 residues. Germline V gives CDR1 WNHNN, CDR2 SYGVQD (reference sequence). The V end lost 4 bases, the J end lost 0 bases, and 18 bases lay between the germline ends. The CDR3 bases are TGCGCCAGCAGTGCCACGGGACAACATTCAGCTAACTATGGCTACACCTTC. It encodes CASSATGQHSANYGYTF.

The chain employs TRBV4-1 and TRBJ2-1; D uncertain. Trimming removed 6 bases at V and 1 base at J, with 13 bases between. This CDR3 spans 15 amino acids. Germline V gene lookup returns CDR1 MGHRA and CDR2 YSYEKL. CDR3 loop: CASSIGVPSYNEQFF. The DNA of the CDR3 is TGCGCCAGCAGTATCGGAGTCCCATCCTACAATGAGCAGTTCTTC.

The chain is built from TRBV2 and TRBJ1-4; 9 positions match TRBD1. The CDR3 is made up of 16 amino acids. The germline CDR1 and CDR2 sequences are SNHLY and FYNNEI. J lost 5 bases, V lost 4 bases, and 8 bases had no gene match. The CDR3 sequence: CASSADGTGLNEKLFF. CDR3 coding DNA: TGTGCCAGCAGTGCTGACGGGACAGGGTTAAATGAAAAACTGTTTTTT.

J is TRBJ2-4 and V is TRBV5-1; D call uncertain. Trimming left V 3 bases short and J 1 base short, with 14 bases between. Germline CDR1 and CDR2: SGHRS and YFSETQ. The CDR3 consists of 16 residues. CDR3 nucleotide sequence: TGCGCCAGCAGCTCATCCTCCTTGAGGGCCAAAAACATTCAGTACTTC. Amino acid sequence: CASSSSSLRAKNIQYF.

The CDR3 DNA is TGTGCCAGTAGTATAGTTGGGGGGGGGTCAGATACGCAGTATTTT. Translation gives CASSIVGGGSDTQYF. The chain joins TRBV19 to TRBJ2-3; the match to TRBD2 covers 7 bases. The length of the CDR3 is 15 residues. From germline, CDR1 is LNHDA and CDR2 SQIVND (reference sequence). The J segment lost 4 bases and the V segment lost 1 base, leaving 5 bases of the junction unmatched.

The genes are TRBV29-1 and TRBJ2-1; no clear D gene. V lost 2 bases to trimming and J lost 12 bases, with 14 bases between them. The CDR3 has 12 amino acids. Germline-derived CDR1 and CDR2 are SQVTM and ANQGSEA. CDR3 sequence: CSVEHEHARQFF. The CDR3 DNA reads TGCAGCGTTGAACATGAGCACGCCCGGCAGTTCTTC.

The chain employs TRBV18 and TRBJ2-5; D is perhaps TRBD1 (6 bases). The germline CDR1 and CDR2 sequences are KGHSH and LQKENI. Trimming took off 1 base at V and 4 bases at J, with 10 bases between the two ends. This CDR3 has 14 residues. CDR3 sequence reads: CASSPLQGGETQYF. CDR3 in DNA: TGTGCCAGCTCACCACTACAGGGTGGAGAGACCCAGTACTTC.

V gene TRBV6-5 combines with J gene TRBJ2-1; D is possibly TRBD1 (6 bases). Trimming removed 6 bases from V and 8 bases from J, with 20 bases in between. CDR1 MNHEY and CDR2 SVGAGI come from the germline V gene. The CDR3 has 15 amino acids. The CDR3 here is CASSSDPGVIDEQFF. CDR3 nucleotide sequence: TGTGCCAGCAGCTCGGACCCAGGGGTTATCGATGAGCAGTTCTTC.

The V gene is TRBV28, the J gene TRBJ1-1; maybe TRBD1 (5 bases). V lost 7 bases and J lost 4, with 13 bases in between. This CDR3 comprises 13 residues. CDR1 and CDR2 (germline): MDHEN, SYDVKM. The CDR3 region is CASTLDTGTEAFF. CDR3 nucleotides: TGTGCCAGCACCCTCGACACAGGCACTGAAGCTTTCTTT.

CDR3 region: CASRTGQRNTEAFF. Here the CDR3 DNA reads TGTGCCAGCAGAACCGGACAGCGTAACACTGAAGCTTTCTTT. The chain uses TRBV28 and TRBJ1-1; tentative D call: TRBD1 (6 bases). The CDR3 extends over 14 amino acids. Between the trimmed V and J ends, which lost 6 bases and 2 bases, there was a span of 13 bases. Per the germline V gene, CDR1 is MDHEN and CDR2 is SYDVKM.